This is a list of T cell receptor beta chains from one sample in a study of blood T cells in healthy people across ages. TCRdb ran MiXCR on the 5' RACE reads and lists one entry per CDR3 protein. The sample carries around 280,000 distinct CDR3 sequences, roughly a quarter recorded once. Material: blood. The source of these receptors is a woman aged 70-85 years in good health. Both conserved end residues are part of each CDR3. D genes are given only for firm matches. Some rows have no size entry. The others give once, few or many, or a class for an expanded clone.

d_call	clone_size	v_call	j_call	cdr3_length	cdr3_nt	cdr3_aa
TRBD2	NA	TRBV3-1	TRBJ2-1	15	TGTGCCAGCAGCCAAGGGGGGACTAGCGGGAGGAGTAGGTTCTTC	CASSQGGTSGRSRFF
NA	NA	TRBV29-1	TRBJ2-6	16	TGCAGCGTCGCTGAGGGGGAAAGCTCTGGGGCCAACGTCCTGACTTTC	CSVAEGESSGANVLTF
NA	NA	TRBV2	TRBJ2-1	11	TGTGCCAGCAGTGCTAGGTCCAATGGGTTCTTC	CASSARSNGFF
TRBD1	few	TRBV6-5	TRBJ1-4	15	TGTGCCAGCAGTTCCCCGGACAGGGCCGAGGAAAAACTGTTTTTT	CASSSPDRAEEKLFF
TRBD2	few	TRBV2	TRBJ2-5	11	TGTGCCAGCAGTGAGTTCCGGGAGGAGTTCTTC	CASSEFREEFF
TRBD1	NA	TRBV28	TRBJ1-2	15	TGTGCCAGCAGTTTATTTCACAGGGGGCAAGGTGGCTACACCTTC	CASSLFHRGQGGYTF
NA	few	TRBV28	TRBJ2-5	15	TGTGCCAACGCTTACGGGGGAGGGGGTAGAGAGACCCAGTACTTC	CANAYGGGGRETQYF
TRBD2	NA	TRBV5-1	TRBJ2-1	14	TGCGCCAGTAAGATAGGACTAGCGTACAATGAGCAGTTCTTC	CASKIGLAYNEQFF
NA	many	TRBV7-6	TRBJ2-1	16	TGTGCCAGCAGCCAGACTCCTTCCGTTCGGAGTAATGAGCAGTTCTTC	CASSQTPSVRSNEQFF
TRBD2	NA	TRBV28	TRBJ2-7	15	TGTGCCAGCAGCGGCCCTAGCGGGAGGTCCTACGAGCAGTACTTC	CASSGPSGRSYEQYF
NA	NA	TRBV11-2	TRBJ2-7	16	TGTGCCAGCAGCCGGGCTTTCTCGGGCAGTTTGAGGGAGCAGTACTTC	CASSRAFSGSLREQYF
TRBD2	few	TRBV20-1	TRBJ2-1	17	TGCAGTGCTAGGGGACTAGCGGGACTTAGCTCCTACAATGAGCAGTTCTTC	CSARGLAGLSSYNEQFF
TRBD1	few	TRBV29-1	TRBJ1-1	15	TGCAGCGTATCGACAGGGTTGGTTCCTAACACTGAAGCTTTCTTT	CSVSTGLVPNTEAFF
TRBD1	NA	TRBV28	TRBJ1-5	14	TGTGCCAGCAGCAACGACAGGGCAGTTCAGCCCCAGCATTTT	CASSNDRAVQPQHF
NA	NA	TRBV29-1	TRBJ1-3	12	TGCAGCGCCGGGGGTTTTGGAAACACCATATATTTT	CSAGGFGNTIYF
TRBD2	NA	TRBV4-1	TRBJ2-3	16	TGCGCCAGCAGCCAACCTACTAGCGGGAGGACAGATACGCAGTATTTT	CASSQPTSGRTDTQYF